These T cell receptor beta chains were read from a single sample in a study of T-cell memory formation after mild COVID-19. TCRdb reprocessed the 5' RACE reads via MiXCR and lists one record per CDR3 protein. The repertoire holds 85,000 to 120,000 distinct CDR3 sequences, with about a sixth as singletons. Sequencing used PBMCs or a T cell subset sorted from them (not recorded which). These receptor sequences come from an adult woman who had mild COVID-19 (a few samples of this study predate the infection). Cell type and time point are not known. Each CDR3 is given with its conserved first and last residue. The D gene is left open where the match is weak. Some rows have no size entry. The others give once, few or many, or a class for an expanded clone.

v_call: TRBV7-3
clone_size: many
d_call: -
j_call: TRBJ2-3
cdr3_aa: CASSLLGQEVTDTQYF
cdr3_nt: TGTGCCAGCAGCTTACTTGGACAAGAGGTGACAGATACGCAGTATTTT

v_call: TRBV9
clone_size: few
d_call: TRBD2
j_call: TRBJ2-7
cdr3_aa: CASGGTSGTEQYF
cdr3_nt: TGTGCCAGCGGAGGGACTAGCGGGACCGAGCAGTACTTC

v_call: TRBV7-9
clone_size: medium-sized
d_call: TRBD2
j_call: TRBJ2-1
cdr3_aa: CASSVLAGFKPNNEQFF
cdr3_nt: TGTGCCAGCAGCGTATTAGCGGGATTTAAACCTAACAATGAGCAGTTCTTC

v_call: TRBV7-9
clone_size: -
d_call: -
j_call: TRBJ2-7
cdr3_aa: CASSLSHEQYF
cdr3_nt: TGTGCCAGCAGCTTAAGCCACGAGCAGTACTTC

v_call: TRBV29-1
clone_size: many
d_call: -
j_call: TRBJ2-3
cdr3_aa: CSALPSTDTQYF
cdr3_nt: TGCAGCGCCTTACCTAGCACAGATACGCAGTATTTT

v_call: TRBV5-6
clone_size: few
d_call: -
j_call: TRBJ1-6
cdr3_aa: CASSLASSPLHF
cdr3_nt: TGTGCCAGCAGCTTGGCATCCTCACCCCTCCACTTT

v_call: TRBV5-1
clone_size: -
d_call: -
j_call: TRBJ2-2
cdr3_aa: CASSFAEGNTGELFF
cdr3_nt: TGCGCCAGCAGCTTTGCGGAGGGGAACACCGGGGAGCTGTTTTTT

v_call: TRBV12-3/TRBV12-4
clone_size: -
d_call: -
j_call: TRBJ1-2
cdr3_aa: CATPYWGPGLNYGGYTF
cdr3_nt: TGTGCCACCCCATATTGGGGACCTGGCCTAAACTATGGCGGCTACACCTTC

v_call: TRBV29-1
clone_size: -
d_call: -
j_call: TRBJ2-5
cdr3_aa: CSVARGEGETQYF
cdr3_nt: TGCAGCGTTGCCAGAGGGGAAGGGGAGACCCAGTACTTC

v_call: TRBV20-1
clone_size: few
d_call: -
j_call: TRBJ2-7
cdr3_aa: CSARDRDGSSYEQYF
cdr3_nt: TGCAGTGCTAGAGACAGGGACGGGAGCTCCTACGAGCAGTACTTC

v_call: TRBV9
clone_size: -
d_call: -
j_call: TRBJ2-7
cdr3_aa: CASSVDARNEQYF
cdr3_nt: TGTGCCAGCAGCGTAGACGCCAGAAACGAGCAGTACTTC

v_call: TRBV6-5
clone_size: -
d_call: -
j_call: TRBJ2-7
cdr3_aa: CASSPQSDYEQYF
cdr3_nt: TGTGCCAGCAGTCCCCAGTCGGATTACGAGCAGTACTTC

v_call: TRBV29-1
clone_size: few
d_call: TRBD2
j_call: TRBJ2-2
cdr3_aa: CSVEGLAGGSTGELFF
cdr3_nt: TGCAGCGTTGAAGGACTAGCGGGAGGTTCCACCGGGGAGCTGTTTTTT

v_call: TRBV24-1
clone_size: many
d_call: TRBD1
j_call: TRBJ2-7
cdr3_aa: CATSDPDRNYEQYF
cdr3_nt: TGTGCCACCAGTGATCCGGACAGGAATTACGAGCAGTACTTC

v_call: TRBV15
clone_size: -
d_call: TRBD1
j_call: TRBJ2-7
cdr3_aa: CATSTRTGRQQYF
cdr3_nt: TGTGCCACCAGCACCCGGACAGGGCGCCAGCAGTACTTC

v_call: TRBV7-8
clone_size: -
d_call: -
j_call: TRBJ1-1
cdr3_aa: CASSLDAWVGTDTEAFF
cdr3_nt: TGTGCCAGCAGCTTAGATGCCTGGGTGGGTACCGACACTGAAGCTTTCTTT

v_call: TRBV4-2
clone_size: few
d_call: TRBD2
j_call: TRBJ2-7
cdr3_aa: CASSQALAGTYEQYF
cdr3_nt: TGTGCCAGCAGCCAAGCTCTAGCGGGGACCTACGAGCAGTACTTC

v_call: TRBV20-1
clone_size: -
d_call: TRBD2
j_call: TRBJ2-1
cdr3_aa: CSAAGLAGGPWNEQFF
cdr3_nt: TGCAGTGCTGCCGGACTAGCGGGAGGGCCATGGAATGAGCAGTTCTTC

v_call: TRBV6-5
clone_size: -
d_call: TRBD2
j_call: TRBJ2-7
cdr3_aa: CASTQVLAGQNEQYF
cdr3_nt: TGTGCCAGCACTCAAGTACTAGCGGGACAGAACGAGCAGTACTTC

v_call: TRBV11-2
clone_size: -
d_call: TRBD2
j_call: TRBJ2-7
cdr3_aa: CASSLVGGGYEQYF
cdr3_nt: TGTGCCAGCAGCTTAGTTGGCGGGGGTTACGAGCAGTACTTC

v_call: TRBV20-1
clone_size: medium-sized
d_call: -
j_call: TRBJ2-7
cdr3_aa: CSAEGTSNSYEQYF
cdr3_nt: TGCAGTGCTGAAGGGACCTCCAACTCCTACGAGCAGTACTTC

v_call: TRBV9
clone_size: -
d_call: -
j_call: TRBJ1-1
cdr3_aa: CATTMLGTSNTEAFF
cdr3_nt: TGTGCCACCACGATGTTGGGTACTTCGAACACTGAAGCTTTCTTT

v_call: TRBV12-3/TRBV12-4
clone_size: few
d_call: -
j_call: TRBJ2-1
cdr3_aa: CASSRVTRYNEQFF
cdr3_nt: TGTGCCAGCAGCCGGGTGACCAGATACAATGAGCAGTTCTTC

v_call: TRBV24-1
clone_size: few
d_call: -
j_call: TRBJ2-3
cdr3_aa: CATSDFEDTQYF
cdr3_nt: TGTGCCACCAGTGATTTTGAGGATACGCAGTATTTT

v_call: TRBV7-7
clone_size: few
d_call: -
j_call: TRBJ2-1
cdr3_aa: CASSFYPPGSYGEQFF
cdr3_nt: TGTGCTAGCAGCTTTTACCCCCCGGGGTCCTATGGCGAGCAGTTCTTC

v_call: TRBV19
clone_size: few
d_call: -
j_call: TRBJ1-5
cdr3_aa: CASSGSMNQPQHF
cdr3_nt: TGTGCCAGTAGTGGGAGCATGAATCAGCCCCAGCATTTT

v_call: TRBV27
clone_size: -
d_call: -
j_call: TRBJ2-3
cdr3_aa: CASSLVFSRTDTQYF
cdr3_nt: TGTGCCAGCAGTTTAGTGTTCTCACGCACAGATACGCAGTATTTT

v_call: TRBV5-5
clone_size: few
d_call: -
j_call: TRBJ1-6
cdr3_aa: CASSLGGLSPLHF
cdr3_nt: TGTGCCAGCAGCTTGGGTGGGCTTTCACCCCTCCACTTT

v_call: TRBV25-1
clone_size: few
d_call: TRBD1
j_call: TRBJ2-7
cdr3_aa: CASSAAGGGEQYF
cdr3_nt: TGTGCCAGCAGTGCGGCAGGGGGCGGCGAGCAGTACTTC

v_call: TRBV29-1
clone_size: -
d_call: -
j_call: TRBJ2-1
cdr3_aa: CSVPLGLAGNEQFF
cdr3_nt: TGCAGCGTGCCCTTGGGGCTAGCTGGCAATGAGCAGTTCTTC